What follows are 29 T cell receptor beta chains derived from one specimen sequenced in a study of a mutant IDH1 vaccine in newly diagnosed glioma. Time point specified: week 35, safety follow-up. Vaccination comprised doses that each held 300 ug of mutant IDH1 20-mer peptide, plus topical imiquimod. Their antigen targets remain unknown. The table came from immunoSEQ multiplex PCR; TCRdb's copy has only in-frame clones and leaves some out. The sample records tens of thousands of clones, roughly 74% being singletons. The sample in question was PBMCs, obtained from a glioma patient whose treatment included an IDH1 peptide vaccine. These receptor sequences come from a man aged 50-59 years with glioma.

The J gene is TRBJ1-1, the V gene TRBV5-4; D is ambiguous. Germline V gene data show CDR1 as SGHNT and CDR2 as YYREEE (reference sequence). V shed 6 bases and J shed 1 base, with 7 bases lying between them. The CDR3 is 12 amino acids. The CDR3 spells CASMTPNTEAFF. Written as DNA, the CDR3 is TGTGCCAGCATGACACCGAACACTGAAGCTTTCTTT.

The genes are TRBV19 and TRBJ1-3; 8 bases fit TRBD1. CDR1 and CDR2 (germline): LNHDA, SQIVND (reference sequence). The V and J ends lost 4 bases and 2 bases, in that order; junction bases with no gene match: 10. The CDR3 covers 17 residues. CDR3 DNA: TGTGCCAGTAGTACCCCGCCCTCCAGGGGGCCTGGAAACACCATATATTTT. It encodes CASSTPPSRGPGNTIYF.

CDR3 DNA sequence: TGTGCCAGCAGTTCCCTGGGAGAGACCCAGTACTTC. This codes for CASSSLGETQYF. The chain carries TRBV6-5 and TRBJ2-5; D is unresolved. V lost 4 bases and J lost 4, with 7 bases in between. This CDR3 spans 12 amino acids. Germline V gene sequence: CDR1 MNHEY, CDR2 SVGAGI.

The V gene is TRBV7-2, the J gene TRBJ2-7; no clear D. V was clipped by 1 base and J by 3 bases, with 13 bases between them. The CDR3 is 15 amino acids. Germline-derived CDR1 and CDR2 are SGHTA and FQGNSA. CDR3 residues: CASSLELGSLYEQYF. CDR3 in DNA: TGTGCCAGCAGCTTAGAGCTAGGCAGCCTCTACGAGCAGTACTTC.

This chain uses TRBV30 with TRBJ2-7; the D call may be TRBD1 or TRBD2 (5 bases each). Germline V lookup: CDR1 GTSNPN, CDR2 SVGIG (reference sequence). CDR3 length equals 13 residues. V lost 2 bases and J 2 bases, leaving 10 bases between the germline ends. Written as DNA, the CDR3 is TGTGCCTGGAGTAGGGACGTAGCCTACGAGCAGTACTTC. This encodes CAWSRDVAYEQYF.

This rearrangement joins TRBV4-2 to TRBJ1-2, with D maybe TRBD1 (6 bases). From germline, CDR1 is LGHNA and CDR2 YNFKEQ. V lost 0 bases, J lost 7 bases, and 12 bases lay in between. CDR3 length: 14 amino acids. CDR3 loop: CASSQDAGAGGYTF. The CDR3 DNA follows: TGTGCCAGCAGCCAAGATGCGGGGGCAGGTGGCTACACCTTC.

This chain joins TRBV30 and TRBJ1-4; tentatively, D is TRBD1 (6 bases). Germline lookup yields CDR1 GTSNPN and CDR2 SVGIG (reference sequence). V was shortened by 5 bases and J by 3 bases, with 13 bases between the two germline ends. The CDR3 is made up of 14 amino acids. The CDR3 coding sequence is TGTGCCTGGGGGTCCGGGGGCCCTAATGAAAAACTGTTTTTT. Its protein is CAWGSGGPNEKLFF.

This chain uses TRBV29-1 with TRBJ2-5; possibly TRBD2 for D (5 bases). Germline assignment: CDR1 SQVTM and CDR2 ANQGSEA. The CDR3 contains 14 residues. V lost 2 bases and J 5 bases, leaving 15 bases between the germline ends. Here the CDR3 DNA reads TGCAGCGTTGAATCGGACTCACAGCGGGAGACCCAGTACTTC. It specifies CSVESDSQRETQYF.

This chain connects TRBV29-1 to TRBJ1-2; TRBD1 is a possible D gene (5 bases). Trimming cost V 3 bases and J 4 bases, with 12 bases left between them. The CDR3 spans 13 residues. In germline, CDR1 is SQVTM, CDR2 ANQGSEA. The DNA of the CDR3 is TGCAGCGTTGAGGGGGAGGAAAGCTATGGCTACACCTTC. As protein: CSVEGEESYGYTF.

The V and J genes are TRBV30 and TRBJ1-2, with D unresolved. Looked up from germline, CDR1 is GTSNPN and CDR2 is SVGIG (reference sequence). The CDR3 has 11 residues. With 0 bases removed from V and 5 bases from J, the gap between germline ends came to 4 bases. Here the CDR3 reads CAWSVEYGYTF. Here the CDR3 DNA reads TGTGCCTGGAGTGTAGAGTATGGCTACACCTTC.

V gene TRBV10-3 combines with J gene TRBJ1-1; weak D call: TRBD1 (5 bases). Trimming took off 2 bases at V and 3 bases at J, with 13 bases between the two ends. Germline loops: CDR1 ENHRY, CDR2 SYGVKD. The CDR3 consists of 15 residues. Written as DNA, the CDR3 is TGTGCCATCAGTGAGAATGGGGCAAGGGACACTGAAGCTTTCTTT. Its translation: CAISENGARDTEAFF.

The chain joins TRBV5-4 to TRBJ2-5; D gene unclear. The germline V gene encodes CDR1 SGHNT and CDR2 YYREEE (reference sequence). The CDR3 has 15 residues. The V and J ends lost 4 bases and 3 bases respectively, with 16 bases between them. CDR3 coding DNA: TGTGCCAGCAGCCCGAGAACAGACACCGAAGAGACCCAGTACTTC. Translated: CASSPRTDTEETQYF.

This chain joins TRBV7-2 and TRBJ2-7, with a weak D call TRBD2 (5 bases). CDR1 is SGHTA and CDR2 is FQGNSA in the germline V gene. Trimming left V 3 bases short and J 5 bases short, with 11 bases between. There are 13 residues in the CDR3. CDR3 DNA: TGTGCCAGCAGCTTCGAGGGTGGGCACGAGCAGTACTTC. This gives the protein CASSFEGGHEQYF.

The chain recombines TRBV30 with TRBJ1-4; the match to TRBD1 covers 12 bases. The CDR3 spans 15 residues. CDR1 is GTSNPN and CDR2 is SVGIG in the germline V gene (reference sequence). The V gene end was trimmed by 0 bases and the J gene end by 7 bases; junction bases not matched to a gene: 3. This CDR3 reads CAWSVQGQGAEKLFF. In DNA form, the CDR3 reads TGTGCCTGGAGTGTACAGGGACAGGGGGCTGAAAAACTGTTTTTT. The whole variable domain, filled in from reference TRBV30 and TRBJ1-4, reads SQTIHQWPATLVQPVGSPLSLECTVEGTSNPNLYWYRQAAGRGLQLLFYSVGIGQISSEVPQNLSASRPQDRQFILSSKKLLLSDSGFYLCAWSVQGQGAEKLFFGSGTQLSVL.

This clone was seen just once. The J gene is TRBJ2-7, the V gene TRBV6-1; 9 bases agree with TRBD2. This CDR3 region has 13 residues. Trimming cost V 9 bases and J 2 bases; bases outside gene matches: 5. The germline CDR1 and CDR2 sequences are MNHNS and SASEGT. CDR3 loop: CASYERGAYEQYF. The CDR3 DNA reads TGTGCCAGTTACGAGCGGGGGGCCTACGAGCAGTACTTC.

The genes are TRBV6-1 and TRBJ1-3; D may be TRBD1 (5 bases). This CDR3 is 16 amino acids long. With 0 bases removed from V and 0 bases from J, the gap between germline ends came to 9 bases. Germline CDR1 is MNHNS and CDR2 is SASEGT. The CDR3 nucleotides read TGTGCCAGCAGTGAAGCCAGGGCCCGCTCTGGAAACACCATATATTTT. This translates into CASSEARARSGNTIYF.

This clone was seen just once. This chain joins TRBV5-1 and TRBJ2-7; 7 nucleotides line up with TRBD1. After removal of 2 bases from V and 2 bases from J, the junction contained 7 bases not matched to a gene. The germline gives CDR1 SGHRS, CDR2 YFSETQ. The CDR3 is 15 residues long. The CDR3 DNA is TGCGCCAGCAGCTTCCCTAAACAGGGGACCTACGAGCAGTACTTC. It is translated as CASSFPKQGTYEQYF.

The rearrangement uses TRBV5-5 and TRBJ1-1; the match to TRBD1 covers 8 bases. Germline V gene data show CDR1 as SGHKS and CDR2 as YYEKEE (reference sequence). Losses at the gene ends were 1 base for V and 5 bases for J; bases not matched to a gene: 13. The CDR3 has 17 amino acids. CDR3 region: CASSLQPDRVSETEAFF. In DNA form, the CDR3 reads TGTGCCAGCAGCTTGCAACCGGACAGGGTCTCGGAGACTGAAGCTTTCTTT.

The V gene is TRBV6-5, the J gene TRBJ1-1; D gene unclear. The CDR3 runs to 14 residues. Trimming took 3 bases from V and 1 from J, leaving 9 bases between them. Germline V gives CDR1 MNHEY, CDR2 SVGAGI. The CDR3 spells CASSYAERNTEAFF. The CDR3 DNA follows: TGTGCCAGCAGTTATGCGGAGCGGAACACTGAAGCTTTCTTT.

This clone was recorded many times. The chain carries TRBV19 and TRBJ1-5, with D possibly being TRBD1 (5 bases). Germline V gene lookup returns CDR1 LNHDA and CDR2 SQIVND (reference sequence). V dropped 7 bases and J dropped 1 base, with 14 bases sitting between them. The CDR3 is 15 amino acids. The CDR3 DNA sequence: TGTGCCAGTACGGAGGGAAGGGGAAGCAATCAGCCCCAGCATTTT. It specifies CASTEGRGSNQPQHF.

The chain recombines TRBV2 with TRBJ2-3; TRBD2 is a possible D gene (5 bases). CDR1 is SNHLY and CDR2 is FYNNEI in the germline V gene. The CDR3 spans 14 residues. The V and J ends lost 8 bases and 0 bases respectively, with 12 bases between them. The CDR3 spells CASQRRTSTDTQYF. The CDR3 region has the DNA TGTGCCAGCCAGCGGCGGACTAGCACAGATACGCAGTATTTT. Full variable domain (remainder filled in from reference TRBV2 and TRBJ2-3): EPEVTQTPSHQVTQMGQEVILRCVPISNHLYFYWYRQILGQKVEFLVSFYNNEISEKSEIFDDQFSVERPDGSNFTLKIRSTKLEDSAMYFCASQRRTSTDTQYFGPGTRLTVL.

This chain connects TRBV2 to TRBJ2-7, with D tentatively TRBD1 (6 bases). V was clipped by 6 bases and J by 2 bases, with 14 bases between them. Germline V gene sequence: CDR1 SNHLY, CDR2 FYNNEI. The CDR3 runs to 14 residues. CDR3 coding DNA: TGTGCCAGCAGGCCGGTACAGGGAGCCTACGAGCAGTACTTC. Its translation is CASRPVQGAYEQYF. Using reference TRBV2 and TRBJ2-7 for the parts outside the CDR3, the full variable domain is EPEVTQTPSHQVTQMGQEVILRCVPISNHLYFYWYRQILGQKVEFLVSFYNNEISEKSEIFDDQFSVERPDGSNFTLKIRSTKLEDSAMYFCASRPVQGAYEQYFGPGTRLTVT.

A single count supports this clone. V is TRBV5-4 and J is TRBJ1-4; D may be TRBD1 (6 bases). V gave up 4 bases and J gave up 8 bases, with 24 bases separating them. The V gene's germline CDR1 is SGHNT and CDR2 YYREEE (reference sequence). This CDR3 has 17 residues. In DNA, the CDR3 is TGTGCCAGCAGCAGTGATCCGGGCGGGGGGCCTGGGGAAAAACTGTTTTTT. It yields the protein CASSSDPGGGPGEKLFF.

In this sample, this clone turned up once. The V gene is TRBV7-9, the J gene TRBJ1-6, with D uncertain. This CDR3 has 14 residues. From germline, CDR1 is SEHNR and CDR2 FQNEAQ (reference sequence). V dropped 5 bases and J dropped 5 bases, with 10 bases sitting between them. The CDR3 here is CASSAHSNNSPLHF. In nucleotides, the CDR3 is TGTGCCAGCAGCGCCCACAGCAATAATTCACCCCTCCACTTT.

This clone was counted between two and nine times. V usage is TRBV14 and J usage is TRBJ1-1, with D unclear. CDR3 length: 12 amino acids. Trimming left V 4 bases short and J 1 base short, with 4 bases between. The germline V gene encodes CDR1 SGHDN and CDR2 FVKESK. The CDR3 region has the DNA TGTGCCAGCAGCCGAGAGAACACTGAAGCTTTCTTT. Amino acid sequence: CASSRENTEAFF.

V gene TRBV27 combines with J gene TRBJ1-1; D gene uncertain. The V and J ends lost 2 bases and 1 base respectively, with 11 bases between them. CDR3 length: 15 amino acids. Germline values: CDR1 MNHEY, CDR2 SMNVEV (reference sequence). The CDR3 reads CASSLVGPTNTEAFF. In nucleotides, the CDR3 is TGTGCCAGCAGTTTAGTGGGTCCTACGAACACTGAAGCTTTCTTT.

The CDR3 sequence: CASSLDLAGGYTDTQYF. Written as DNA, the CDR3 is TGTGCCAGCAGCTTAGATTTAGCGGGGGGATACACAGATACGCAGTATTTT. The chain is built from TRBV11-2 and TRBJ2-3; 10 bases are shared with TRBD2. The CDR3 has 17 residues. Germline values: CDR1 SGHAT, CDR2 FQNNGV. V was pared by 0 bases and J by 2 bases, with 5 bases of the junction left unmatched.

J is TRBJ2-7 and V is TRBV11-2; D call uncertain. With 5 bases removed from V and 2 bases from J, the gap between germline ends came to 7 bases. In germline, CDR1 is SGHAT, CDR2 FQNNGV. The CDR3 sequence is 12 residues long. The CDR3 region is CASSRDTYEQYF. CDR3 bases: TGTGCCAGCAGCCGAGACACCTACGAGCAGTACTTC.

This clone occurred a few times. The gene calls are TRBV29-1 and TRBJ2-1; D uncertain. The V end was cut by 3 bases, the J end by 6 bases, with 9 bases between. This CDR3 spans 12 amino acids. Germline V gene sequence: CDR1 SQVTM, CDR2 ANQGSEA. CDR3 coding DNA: TGCAGCGTTGAGGTCAGTACCAATGAGCAGTTCTTC. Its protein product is CSVEVSTNEQFF.